Listed below are T cell receptor beta chains from one sample, sequenced in a study of cytomegalovirus exposure and HLA in healthy donors. The protocol was immunoSEQ multiplex PCR, while the TCRdb copy is restricted to in-frame clones and leaves out a portion. The profile shows some 170,000 clones, 81% of them singletons. The source material was PBMCs. These receptor sequences come from a woman aged 18-35 years in good health and CMV-seropositive. Both conserved end residues are part of each CDR3. The D gene is left open where the match is weak. Only part of the rows carry a size: once, few, many, or a class if the clone is expanded.

NA | TRBJ2-1 | TRBV21-1 | NA | TGTGCCAGCAGCACTCAGGGGGCTGGGACTAGCGGGCTCCGAGATGAGCAGTTCTTC | CASSTQGAGTSGLRDEQFF
NA | TRBJ2-1 | TRBV6-6 | NA | TGTGCCAGCACTGTCGACACATCCACAGAGCAGTTCTTC | CASTVDTSTEQFF
TRBD1 | TRBJ1-1 | TRBV10-3 | NA | TGTGCCATCACCTCGGACAGGGGTTCGTCTGAAGCTTTCTTT | CAITSDRGSSEAFF
NA | TRBJ1-2 | TRBV5-6 | NA | TGTGCCAGCAGCCGTGTGGAGGCGGCTAACTATGGCTACACCTTC | CASSRVEAANYGYTF
NA | TRBJ1-5 | TRBV19 | NA | TGTGCCAGTAGTATTGGCGGGAATCAGCCCCAGCATTTT | CASSIGGNQPQHF
TRBD1 | TRBJ2-7 | TRBV27 | few | TGTGCCAGCAGCCAGTCCCGGGACAGGGCCCACGAGCAGTACTTC | CASSQSRDRAHEQYF
NA | TRBJ2-1 | TRBV11-2 | few | TGTGCCAGCAGCTCCCGAGGGACTTTTGGGAATGAGCAGTTCTTC | CASSSRGTFGNEQFF
TRBD1 | TRBJ1-1 | TRBV7-8 | NA | TGTGCCAGCAGCGCACAACCGGGACAGGCGATTAACACTGAAGCTTTCTTT | CASSAQPGQAINTEAFF
TRBD1 | TRBJ1-4 | TRBV15 | NA | TGTGCCACCAGCAGGGTACAGGGGTCGACGATCGGGAATGAAAAACTGTTTTTT | CATSRVQGSTIGNEKLFF
NA | TRBJ1-1 | TRBV28 | NA | TGTGCCAGCAGTTTTGAGGGATTGAACACTGAAGCTTTCTTT | CASSFEGLNTEAFF
TRBD1 | TRBJ2-6 | TRBV4-1 | NA | TGCGCCAGCAGCCAAGTTAAGCCGCCGGGACAGGGGGCAGGGGGGGCCAACGTCCTGACTTTC | CASSQVKPPGQGAGGANVLTF
NA | TRBJ2-4 | TRBV5-4 | NA | TGTGCCAGCAGCCCGGACAGCCCTTTAGCCAAAAACATTCAGTACTTC | CASSPDSPLAKNIQYF
TRBD1 | TRBJ1-2 | TRBV28 | once | TGTGCCAGCAGTGGGTTAGTGCGGACAGGGCAGCTTTGGTATGGCTACACCTTC | CASSGLVRTGQLWYGYTF
TRBD1 | TRBJ1-2 | TRBV5-6 | few | TGTGCCAGCAGCTTCGCTGGGACAGATGGCTACACCTTC | CASSFAGTDGYTF
TRBD1 | TRBJ1-5 | TRBV6-1 | few | TGTGCCAGCAGTGTGTCAGGACAGGGGTCACAGCCCCAGCATTTT | CASSVSGQGSQPQHF
TRBD1 | TRBJ1-2 | TRBV27 | NA | TGTGCCAGCAGTTCCACCGGGACAGGGAAGGCTAACTATGGCTACACCTTC | CASSSTGTGKANYGYTF
NA | TRBJ2-6 | TRBV2 | NA | TGTGCCGGCAAAGACGGGGGGCTGTTGCGCTCTGGGGCCAACGTCCTGACTTTC | CAGKDGGLLRSGANVLTF
NA | TRBJ2-3 | TRBV7-2 | NA | TGTGCCAGCAGCTTTAACGGGGGAGGCACAGATACGCAGTATTTT | CASSFNGGGTDTQYF
NA | TRBJ1-4 | TRBV2 | once | TGTGCCAGCAGTGAAGCGCTTCGCTTGGGACACCAGTCAACTAATGAAAAACTGTTTTTT | CASSEALRLGHQSTNEKLFF
NA | TRBJ1-2 | TRBV6-1 | NA | TGTGCCAGCAGTGAAGGGGGGGGGCCCGGATATGGCTACACCTTC | CASSEGGGPGYGYTF
TRBD1 | TRBJ1-1 | TRBV29-1 | NA | TGCAGCGTCCAATTCGACAGGGGGAACACTGAAGCTTTCTTT | CSVQFDRGNTEAFF
NA | TRBJ2-7 | TRBV11-2 | few | TGTGCCAGCAGCTTAGTAGGGGGGGGCTACGAGCAGTACTTC | CASSLVGGGYEQYF
NA | TRBJ1-1 | TRBV5-1 | NA | TGCGCCAGCAGTCAACAGACCTCGGGAACTGAAGCTTTCTTT | CASSQQTSGTEAFF
NA | TRBJ2-7 | TRBV15 | NA | TGTGCCACCAGCAGAGGGGGGGGCAACGCCGAAGGCGAGCAGTACTTC | CATSRGGGNAEGEQYF
NA | TRBJ2-6 | TRBV11-1 | NA | TGTGCCAGCGTCGAGTCTGGGGCCAACGTCCTGACTTTC | CASVESGANVLTF
TRBD1 | TRBJ2-7 | TRBV19 | NA | TGTGCCAGTAGTACACGACAGGGCTTAACCTACGAGCAGTACTTC | CASSTRQGLTYEQYF
NA | TRBJ2-3 | TRBV5-1 | NA | TGCGCCAGCAGCCCGGGACTCGCCTACACAGATACGCAGTATTTT | CASSPGLAYTDTQYF
TRBD1 | TRBJ1-5 | TRBV6-5 | NA | TGTGCCAGCAGCCAGACAGGGGCCTACAATCAGCCCCAGCATTTT | CASSQTGAYNQPQHF
TRBD1 | TRBJ2-5 | TRBV7-9 | NA | TGTGCCAGCAGCTTACCGGGCCAGGGGGAGGAGACCCAGTACTTC | CASSLPGQGEETQYF
NA | TRBJ2-4 | TRBV16 | NA | TGTGCCAGCAGCCAAGATCAGGGGTATCGGGACATTCAGTACTTC | CASSQDQGYRDIQYF
NA | TRBJ1-1 | TRBV19 | NA | TGTGCCAGTAGTATGACACAGAACACTGAAGCTTTCTTT | CASSMTQNTEAFF
TRBD2 | TRBJ2-3 | TRBV11-3 | NA | TGTGCCAGCAGCTTAGTGGCGGGAGGCACAGATACGCAGTATTTT | CASSLVAGGTDTQYF
NA | TRBJ1-1 | TRBV18 | NA | TGTGCCAGCTCACCGGGTGCGGGAGGAGCCACTGAAGCTTTCTTT | CASSPGAGGATEAFF
NA | TRBJ2-1 | TRBV2 | NA | TGTGCCAGCAGTGCTGGTGCGGGCCCCTTGCAGGAGCAGTTCTTC | CASSAGAGPLQEQFF
NA | TRBJ1-6 | TRBV19 | NA | TGTGCCAGTAGCATCAAGAGCTCCTATAATTCACCCCTCCACTTT | CASSIKSSYNSPLHF
NA | TRBJ2-7 | TRBV11-3 | NA | TGTGCCAGCTCTTTATCGGAGACCTACGAGCAGTACTTC | CASSLSETYEQYF
NA | TRBJ1-1 | TRBV10-3 | NA | TGTGCCACCACTGATCCGACAGAACTTTCCAACACTGAAGCTTTCTTT | CATTDPTELSNTEAFF
NA | TRBJ2-7 | TRBV16 | NA | TGTGCCAGCAGCCAATCTTCAGTAAACGAGCAGTACTTC | CASSQSSVNEQYF
NA | TRBJ1-4 | TRBV27 | few | TGTGCCAGCAGTGTAAACAGGGCAACTAATGAAAAACTGTTTTTT | CASSVNRATNEKLFF
TRBD1 | TRBJ2-3 | TRBV2 | NA | TGTGCCAGCAGTCGGACAGGGGAGGCAGATACGCAGTATTTT | CASSRTGEADTQYF
TRBD2 | TRBJ2-1 | TRBV6-1 | NA | TGTGCCAGCATCTTTCTACAGACTAGCCTCAATGAGCAGTTCTTC | CASIFLQTSLNEQFF
TRBD1 | TRBJ1-3 | TRBV7-8 | NA | TGTGCCAGCAGCAATAGAAATCAGGGGGGTGGAAACACCATATATTTT | CASSNRNQGGGNTIYF
NA | TRBJ1-1 | TRBV4-3 | NA | TGCGCCAGCAGCCAAGAGTCACAGGGTGCGAGGAACACTGAAGCTTTCTTT | CASSQESQGARNTEAFF
TRBD1 | TRBJ1-2 | TRBV19 | NA | TGTGCCAGTACCAGAATCGACAGGGAGGACTATGGCTACACCTTC | CASTRIDREDYGYTF
NA | TRBJ2-1 | TRBV18 | NA | TGTGCCAGCTCACCTCAGGGGAGAAGGGACAATGAGCAGTTCTTC | CASSPQGRRDNEQFF
TRBD1 | TRBJ2-3 | TRBV5-6 | NA | TGTGCCAGCAGGCAGAAGGGACAGTTACTCACAGATACGCAGTATTTT | CASRQKGQLLTDTQYF
TRBD2 | TRBJ2-2 | TRBV7-2 | NA | TGTGCCAGCAGCTTAGCGGGACTAGCGGGGATAAGAAACACCGGGGAGCTGTTTTTT | CASSLAGLAGIRNTGELFF
TRBD2 | TRBJ2-1 | TRBV11-2 | NA | TGTGCCAGCAGCTTAGCGGGGGGGCCCTACAATGAGCAGTTCTTC | CASSLAGGPYNEQFF
TRBD1 | TRBJ2-7 | TRBV5-1 | once | TGCGCCAGCAGCTCGGGACAGCAGCACGAGCAGTACTTC | CASSSGQQHEQYF
NA | TRBJ2-4 | TRBV7-2 | NA | TGTGCCAGCAGCCCGGGGGTATCACCGAACATTCAGTACTTC | CASSPGVSPNIQYF
NA | TRBJ1-1 | TRBV7-2 | NA | TGTGCCAGCAGCCCCCAGGGTCCTATGACCCCCAACACTGAAGCTTTCTTT | CASSPQGPMTPNTEAFF
NA | TRBJ2-4 | TRBV7-9 | NA | TGTGCCAGCAGCTTAGTTCCGGGTGAGGGGTACTTC | CASSLVPGEGYF
TRBD1 | TRBJ1-4 | TRBV19 | NA | TGTGCCAGTACCGGACAGGACGCAACTAATGAAAAACTGTTTTTT | CASTGQDATNEKLFF
NA | TRBJ1-3 | TRBV7-7 | once | TGTGCTAGCAGCTTAGAAGACGGGGCTGGAAACACCATATATTTT | CASSLEDGAGNTIYF